Below are 20 T cell receptor beta chains sequenced from a single sample in a study of blood T cell repertoires in COVID-19 (dated by TCRdb to the early 2020s). Libraries were constructed by the immunoSEQ multiplex PCR assay. TCRdb stores this immuneACCESS table with in-frame sequences only. Part of the clones is absent; in the studies checked, under half of the shortfall reflects unresolved V genes, and no reason is known for the rest. This sample gives about 94,000 clones in total; about four fifths of them show up just once. The ten most abundant clones make up 6.3% of the sample. The source material was peripheral blood. The source of these receptors is a man aged 65 to 79 with COVID-19, enrolled during active disease.

This sequence joins TRBV7-2 and TRBJ1-2, with 7 bases aligning to TRBD1. This CDR3 spans 14 amino acids. Germline V gene lookup returns CDR1 SGHTA and CDR2 FQGNSA. Germline trimming cut 5 bases from V and 0 bases from J; bases unmatched to any gene: 3. The CDR3 loop is CASSLQGANYGYTF. CDR3 nucleotides: TGTGCCAGCAGCCTGCAGGGGGCTAACTATGGCTACACCTTC.

The V gene is TRBV18, the J gene TRBJ2-5, with a weak D call TRBD1 (6 bases). Trimming cost V 2 bases and J 5 bases, with 15 bases left between them. The germline CDR1 and CDR2 sequences are KGHSH and LQKENI. The CDR3 spans 15 residues. CDR3 protein: CASSPSTGTRETQYF. In DNA, the CDR3 is TGTGCCAGCTCACCATCAACGGGGACACGGGAGACCCAGTACTTC.

The sample holds one count of this clone. The V call is TRBV4-3, the J call TRBJ2-3, with a possible D match to TRBD1 (6 bases). The CDR3 spans 15 residues. Germline CDR1 reads LGHNA; CDR2 reads YSLEER. Trimming removed 2 bases at V and 5 bases at J, with 14 bases between. The DNA for the CDR3 is TGCGCCAGCAGCCAACGCGGTACAGGGTTAGATACGCAGTATTTT. Residues: CASSQRGTGLDTQYF.

J is TRBJ1-1 and V is TRBV4-2, with D possibly matching TRBD1 (5 bases). The CDR3 sequence is 15 residues long. CDR1 is LGHNA and CDR2 is YNFKEQ in the germline V gene. The germline V and J ends were trimmed by 4 bases and 0 bases, with 12 bases remaining between them. The CDR3 spells CASSLEDNMNTEAFF. CDR3 in DNA: TGTGCCAGCAGCCTTGAGGACAACATGAACACTGAAGCTTTCTTT.

The V gene is TRBV28, the J gene TRBJ2-2; perhaps TRBD1 as D (5 bases). Trimming cost V 8 bases and J 5 bases, with 15 bases left between them. CDR3 length: 14 amino acids. Germline assignment: CDR1 MDHEN and CDR2 SYDVKM. CDR3 protein: CASSMQGATGELFF. The CDR3 nucleotides read TGTGCCAGCTCCATGCAGGGCGCGACCGGGGAGCTGTTTTTT.

The V gene is TRBV28, the J gene TRBJ1-5, with D possibly TRBD1 on 6 matching bases. The CDR3 consists of 15 residues. The ends were cut back, 6 bases at V and 0 bases at J, with 12 bases in the middle. The germline V gene has CDR1 MDHEN and CDR2 SYDVKM. DNA for the CDR3: TGTGCCAGCAGAACCGGGACACCTAGCAATCAGCCCCAGCATTTT. Amino acids: CASRTGTPSNQPQHF.

The chain links TRBV30 to TRBJ1-4; 7 bases are shared with TRBD1. V was clipped by 3 bases and J by 8 bases; unmatched bases: 6. Germline V gene sequence: CDR1 GTSNPN, CDR2 SVGIG (reference sequence). The CDR3 totals 13 residues. CDR3 protein: CAWRTTGAEKLFF. The DNA of the CDR3 is TGTGCCTGGAGGACTACAGGGGCAGAAAAACTGTTTTTT.

The rearrangement uses TRBV27 and TRBJ1-1, with TRBD1 as a possible D gene (5 bases). V was clipped by 4 bases and J by 1 base, with 10 bases between them. The CDR3 contains 14 residues. Looked up from germline, CDR1 is MNHEY and CDR2 is SMNVEV (reference sequence). CDR3 region: CASSWGRGNTEAFF. The CDR3 bases are TGTGCCAGCAGTTGGGGTAGGGGGAACACTGAAGCTTTCTTT.

This clone has just a few counts. This chain connects TRBV27 to TRBJ1-1; 7 bases match TRBD1. Germline CDR1 and CDR2: MNHEY and SMNVEV (reference sequence). V lost 6 bases to trimming and J lost 13 bases; unmatched junction nucleotides: 14. The CDR3 spans 13 residues. CDR3 protein: CASSQTGVFIDFF. The CDR3 coding sequence is TGTGCCAGCAGCCAAACAGGGGTCTTTATTGATTTCTTT.

This rearrangement joins TRBV9 to TRBJ2-5; 8 nucleotides agree with TRBD2. The V and J ends lost 0 bases and 7 bases, in that order; junction bases with no gene match: 11. Germline CDR1 and CDR2: SGDLS and YYNGEE. The CDR3 is made up of 16 amino acids. The DNA for the CDR3 is TGTGCCAGCAGCGTAGGAGGCGGGGGGAATGGTGGGACCCAGTACTTC. Its protein product is CASSVGGGGNGGTQYF.

The chain couples TRBV7-8 to TRBJ2-2; perhaps TRBD1 as D (5 bases). Germline CDR1 and CDR2: SGHVS and FQNEAQ. V was shortened by 1 base and J by 0 bases, with 9 bases between the two germline ends. The CDR3 contains 16 residues. The CDR3 region is CASSLGQLSNTGELFF. The CDR3 nucleotides read TGTGCCAGCAGCTTAGGACAGCTGTCGAACACCGGGGAGCTGTTTTTT.

The rearrangement joins TRBV15 to TRBJ1-2; TRBD1 is a possible D gene (5 bases). Trimming took off 4 bases at V and 6 bases at J, with 18 bases between the two ends. The CDR3 totals 15 residues. Germline V lookup: CDR1 LNHNV, CDR2 YYDKDF (reference sequence). This CDR3 is CATSTDSSVRHGYTF. CDR3 nucleotide sequence: TGTGCCACCAGCACCGACAGTTCGGTTCGACATGGCTACACCTTC.

The chain is built from TRBV20-1 and TRBJ1-5, with a possible D match to TRBD1 (5 bases). The V gene's germline CDR1 is DFQATT and CDR2 SNEGSKA (reference sequence). V dropped 3 bases and J dropped 2 bases, with 14 bases sitting between them. The CDR3 consists of 15 residues. For the CDR3, the DNA is TGCAGTGCTAGTCCGGGGGGTTCGGGCAATCAGCCCCAGCATTTT. The encoded protein is CSASPGGSGNQPQHF.

The chain employs TRBV18 and TRBJ2-7; possibly TRBD2 for D (7 bases). The germline V and J ends were trimmed by 0 bases and 3 bases, with 15 bases remaining between them. Germline CDR1 reads KGHSH; CDR2 reads LQKENI. The CDR3 spans 16 residues. The CDR3 bases are TGTGCCAGCTCACCACCGGGAGGGGGAACTCACTACGAGCAGTACTTC. Translated, it gives CASSPPGGGTHYEQYF.

V usage is TRBV28 and J usage is TRBJ1-2; D gene uncertain. Germline CDR1 is MDHEN and CDR2 is SYDVKM. The CDR3 has 15 residues. The V end was cut by 3 bases, the J end by 8 bases, with 19 bases between. CDR3 nucleotide sequence: TGTGCCAGCAGTTTGTCCGATCAGGCCCAAAGGGGCTACACCTTC. This gives the protein CASSLSDQAQRGYTF.

The table lists this clone with a count of one. This chain links TRBV7-7 with TRBJ2-3; TRBD1 is a possible D gene (6 bases). This CDR3 region has 15 residues. V was cut by 1 base and J by 0 bases, with 8 bases left in between. The V gene's germline CDR1 is SSHAT and CDR2 FNYEAQ (reference sequence). The CDR3 DNA sequence: TGTGCCAGCAGCTTAGGGGGGCCTAGCACAGATACGCAGTATTTT. Translating gives CASSLGGPSTDTQYF. Full variable domain (outside the CDR3, taken from reference TRBV7-7 and TRBJ2-3): GAGVSQSPRYKVTKRGQDVTLRCDPISSHATLYWYQQALGQGPEFLTYFNYEAQPDKSGLPSDRFSAERPEGSISTLTIQRTEQRDSAMYRCASSLGGPSTDTQYFGPGTRLTVL.

The chain employs TRBV3-1 (or the pseudogene TRBV3-2) and TRBJ1-5; TRBD1 might be the D (5 bases). With 1 base removed from V and 2 bases from J, the gap between germline ends came to 9 bases. The length of the CDR3 is 15 residues. Germline V gene lookup returns CDR1 LGHDT and CDR2 YNNKEL (reference sequence). The CDR3 sequence is CASSQGGSGNQPQHF. CDR3 nucleotide sequence: TGTGCCAGCAGCCAAGGGGGCTCGGGCAATCAGCCCCAGCATTTT.

The chain links TRBV6-5 to TRBJ2-7; 7 bases align to TRBD2. The CDR3 runs to 14 residues. Unmatched junction bases numbered 6, after V lost 2 bases and J lost 5 bases. Germline V gene data show CDR1 as MNHEY and CDR2 as SVGAGI. The DNA of the CDR3 is TGTGCCAGCAGTTACAGGGGAGGGCTCGACGAGCAGTACTTC. Residues: CASSYRGGLDEQYF.

The chain combines TRBV5-4 with TRBJ2-3; 7 bases align to TRBD1. Per the germline V gene, CDR1 is SGHNT and CDR2 is YYREEE (reference sequence). There are 15 residues in the CDR3. V lost 6 bases and J lost 3; bases outside the gene matches: 10. In DNA, the CDR3 is TGTGCCAGCACCCTCCGACAGGGTGGGACAGATACGCAGTATTTT. Translation: CASTLRQGGTDTQYF.

The rearrangement links TRBV6-6 to TRBJ1-4, with 7 bases identical to TRBD1. Germline V CDR1 and CDR2: MNHNY, SVGAGI (reference sequence). J gave up 8 bases and V 2 bases, and 5 bases lay outside the gene matches. This CDR3 is 14 amino acids long. CDR3 amino acids: CASSYGQGEEKLFF. The CDR3 DNA is TGTGCCAGCAGTTACGGGCAGGGGGAGGAAAAACTGTTTTTT.